These T cell receptor beta chains were read from a single sample in a study of blood T cell repertoires in COVID-19. Sequencing used immunoSEQ multiplex PCR; TCRdb keeps in-frame clones, though not all of them. The sample yields roughly 99,000 clones, roughly 90% seen once. The material sequenced was peripheral blood. The receptor source for this set is a middle-aged man with active or convalescent COVID-19. Each CDR3 is given with its conserved first and last residue. A D gene is named only where the DNA matches it firmly. Clone size is stated in some rows and not others, as once, few, many or a class when expanded.

.	TRBD1	TRBV7-2	TRBJ2-3	CASSGQVVGTDTQYF	TGTGCCAGCAGCGGACAGGTGGTTGGCACAGATACGCAGTATTTT
.	.	TRBV28	TRBJ1-2	CASMRGGARYGYTF	TGTGCCAGCATGCGGGGGGGAGCTCGGTATGGCTACACCTTC
.	.	TRBV7-9	TRBJ1-3	CASSRIQDGNTIYF	TGTGCCAGCAGCCGAATCCAGGATGGAAACACCATATATTTT
.	TRBD2	TRBV27	TRBJ2-7	CASSFGGVSARQYF	TGTGCCAGCAGTTTTGGGGGGGTAAGCGCCCGGCAGTACTTC
.	.	TRBV21-1	TRBJ1-6	CASHHWAGGCNSPLHF	TGTGCCAGCCACCACTGGGCAGGGGGCTGTAATTCACCCCTCCACTTT
.	.	TRBV6-6	TRBJ1-1	CASSYSQAEAFF	TGTGCCAGCAGTTACTCGCAGGCTGAAGCTTTCTTT
.	TRBD1	TRBV28	TRBJ2-7	CASSATGEGYEQYF	TGTGCCAGCAGTGCGACAGGGGAAGGCTACGAGCAGTACTTC
.	.	TRBV6-2/TRBV6-3	TRBJ1-5	CASSYQPGGRSNQPQHF	TGTGCCAGCAGTTACCAGCCGGGGGGCCGGAGCAATCAGCCCCAGCATTTT
.	TRBD1	TRBV5-4	TRBJ2-7	CASSLRDRSYEQYF	TGTGCCAGCAGCCTCCGGGACAGGTCCTACGAGCAGTACTTC
.	TRBD2	TRBV4-2	TRBJ2-2	CASSPRLAGGELFF	TGTGCCAGCAGCCCTAGACTAGCGGGAGGGGAGCTGTTTTTT
few	TRBD2	TRBV10-3	TRBJ2-7	CAIRGTSGSSEQYF	TGTGCCATCAGGGGGACTAGCGGGAGTTCCGAGCAGTACTTC
.	TRBD1	TRBV30	TRBJ2-7	CAWSVQWDRSSYEQYF	TGTGCCTGGAGTGTACAATGGGACAGGAGCTCCTACGAGCAGTACTTC
.	.	TRBV5-1	TRBJ2-7	CASSVSILTYEQYF	TGCGCCAGCAGCGTGTCTATCTTAACCTACGAGCAGTACTTC
once	.	TRBV27	TRBJ1-2	CASSSWGRSNYGYTF	TGTGCCAGCAGTTCATGGGGGAGGAGTAACTATGGCTACACCTTC
.	TRBD1	TRBV7-2	TRBJ1-2	CASSQTGTGRYTF	TGTGCCAGCAGCCAGACAGGGACAGGGCGCTACACCTTC
.	.	TRBV7-9	TRBJ1-1	CASSPAGLNTEAFF	TGTGCCAGCAGCCCCGCGGGCCTGAACACTGAAGCTTTCTTT
.	.	TRBV28	TRBJ1-5	CASSRHDLEPQHF	TGTGCCAGCAGCAGACACGATTTAGAGCCCCAGCATTTT
.	TRBD2	TRBV5-1	TRBJ2-3	CASKAGGPEKGTDTQYF	TGCGCCAGCAAAGCGGGAGGGCCTGAAAAGGGCACAGATACGCAGTATTTT
.	TRBD2	TRBV27	TRBJ2-1	CASNPISGTSGRGEQFF	TGTGCCAGCAATCCAATTTCCGGGACTAGCGGGAGGGGTGAGCAGTTCTTC
.	.	TRBV7-3	TRBJ2-5	CASSKVGGETQYF	TGTGCCAGCAGTAAAGTAGGGGGAGAGACCCAGTACTTC
.	.	TRBV19	TRBJ1-5	CASRGQYNQPQHF	TGTGCCAGTAGAGGACAGTATAATCAGCCCCAGCATTTT
.	.	TRBV6-2/TRBV6-3	TRBJ2-7	CASSYLVSSSYEQYF	TGTGCCAGCAGTTACTTGGTTAGCAGCTCCTACGAGCAGTACTTC
.	.	TRBV4-1	TRBJ2-1	CASSHYNEQFF	TGCGCCAGCAGCCATTATAATGAGCAGTTCTTC
.	.	TRBV6-4	TRBJ2-2	CASSDSSTGELFF	TGTGCCAGCAGTGACTCGAGCACCGGGGAGCTGTTTTTT
.	.	TRBV7-6	TRBJ1-2	CASSSTVFGYTF	TGTGCCAGCAGCTCGACAGTCTTTGGCTACACCTTC
once	TRBD1	TRBV19	TRBJ1-2	CASSIAPGQGAYGYTF	TGTGCCAGTAGTATAGCACCGGGACAGGGGGCCTATGGCTACACCTTC
.	.	TRBV11-3	TRBJ1-1	CASSQGENTEAFF	TGTGCCAGCAGCCAGGGTGAGAACACTGAAGCTTTCTTT
.	TRBD1	TRBV7-2	TRBJ1-3	CASSLDRSGNTIYF	TGTGCCAGCAGCCTGGACAGGTCCGGAAACACCATATATTTT
.	.	TRBV7-2	TRBJ2-2	CASSYRQFLGELFF	TGTGCCAGCAGCTATCGACAGTTCCTAGGGGAGCTGTTTTTT
.	.	TRBV5-4	TRBJ1-1	CASSLPHGTEAFF	TGTGCCAGCAGCTTACCTCACGGGACTGAAGCTTTCTTT
.	TRBD1	TRBV4-3	TRBJ2-7	CASSQEWTGLSYEQYF	TGCGCCAGCAGCCAAGAATGGACAGGGCTTTCCTACGAGCAGTACTTC
.	.	TRBV5-1	TRBJ2-4	CASSLVSLADIQYF	TGCGCCAGCAGCTTGGTCTCCCTAGCAGACATTCAGTACTTC
.	.	TRBV23-1	TRBJ2-5	CASSVSSQETQYF	TGCGCCAGCAGTGTCAGTTCGCAAGAGACCCAGTACTTC
.	TRBD1	TRBV27	TRBJ1-5	CASSPLTGGEGPQHF	TGTGCCAGCAGTCCTCTGACAGGGGGTGAGGGGCCCCAGCATTTT
once	.	TRBV28	TRBJ2-7	CAAGEGSSYEQYF	TGTGCCGCTGGTGAGGGTAGCTCCTACGAGCAGTACTTC
.	TRBD1	TRBV6-4	TRBJ2-2	CASSIMGQATTGELFF	TGTGCCAGCAGCATTATGGGACAGGCGACCACCGGGGAGCTGTTTTTT
.	.	TRBV27	TRBJ1-5	CASSLAARMNQPQHF	TGTGCCAGCAGTTTGGCGGCACGGATGAATCAGCCCCAGCATTTT
.	.	TRBV9	TRBJ1-3	CASSAAVQGYSGNTIYF	TGTGCCAGCAGCGCCGCGGTACAGGGTTACTCTGGAAACACCATATATTTT
few	.	TRBV6-6	TRBJ1-2	CASSYDQAPSGYTF	TGTGCCAGCAGTTACGATCAGGCCCCTTCTGGCTACACCTTC
.	TRBD2	TRBV29-1	TRBJ2-7	CSAGLAGGSYEQYF	TGCAGCGCGGGACTAGCGGGAGGATCATACGAGCAGTACTTC
.	TRBD2	TRBV7-3	TRBJ2-2	CASSATGLMTGELFF	TGTGCCAGCAGCGCAACGGGACTAATGACCGGGGAGCTGTTTTTT
.	TRBD1	TRBV10-2	TRBJ2-7	CASSESSPQGSGYEQYF	TGCGCCAGCAGTGAGTCGAGTCCACAGGGGTCTGGGTACGAGCAGTACTTC
.	TRBD2	TRBV19	TRBJ2-1	CASTHIAGASYNEQFF	TGTGCCAGTACCCATATAGCGGGTGCCTCCTACAATGAGCAGTTCTTC
once	TRBD1	TRBV5-1	TRBJ1-1	CASSLAGGYTEAFF	TGCGCCAGCAGCTTGGCAGGGGGTTACACTGAAGCTTTCTTT
.	TRBD1	TRBV2	TRBJ1-2	CASRRDRDGYTF	TGTGCCAGCCGAAGGGACAGAGATGGCTACACCTTC
.	.	TRBV6-4	TRBJ2-1	CASSDIGGSEQFF	TGTGCCAGCAGTGACATCGGAGGTAGCGAGCAGTTCTTC
.	.	TRBV29-1	TRBJ2-7	CSVQTGLSFEQYF	TGCAGCGTTCAGACAGGCCTCTCTTTCGAGCAGTACTTC
.	.	TRBV28	TRBJ1-2	CASRFRGANGYTF	TGTGCCAGCAGGTTCCGGGGGGCGAATGGCTACACCTTC
.	.	TRBV5-1	TRBJ2-5	CASSSFPEETQYF	TGCGCCAGCAGCTCCTTTCCGGAAGAGACCCAGTACTTC
.	.	TRBV6-1	TRBJ2-7	CASSEDRESSYEQYF	TGTGCCAGCAGTGAAGACAGGGAGAGCTCCTACGAGCAGTACTTC
.	.	TRBV6-5	TRBJ2-7	CASSQVGGPYEQYF	TGTGCCAGCAGCCAAGTCGGGGGACCCTACGAGCAGTACTTC
few	.	TRBV10-3	TRBJ2-6	CAISDSSGANVLTF	TGTGCCATCAGTGACAGCTCTGGGGCCAACGTCCTGACTTTC
.	.	TRBV5-6	TRBJ1-1	CASSSDTGRVGIF	TGTGCCAGCAGCTCGGACACTGGTAGGGTAGGGATCTTT
.	.	TRBV5-6	TRBJ2-7	CASSHSIRGSYEQYF	TGTGCCAGCAGTCATTCCATTAGGGGTTCCTACGAGCAGTACTTC
.	.	TRBV6-5	TRBJ1-2	CASIIAGTEGYGYTF	TGTGCCAGCATAATCGCAGGGACTGAAGGCTATGGCTACACCTTC
few	.	TRBV7-9	TRBJ1-2	CASFGVEGYTF	TGTGCCAGTTTCGGGGTGGAGGGCTACACCTTC